Listed here is a single TCR beta chain. This sample stems from a study of blood T cell repertoires in COVID-19. Study background: Acute and convalescent COVID-19 samples came from the United States, Italy and Spain.

Germline V CDR1 and CDR2: LGHNA, YNFKEQ. The CDR3 runs 14 residues. J was trimmed by 2 bases and V by 4 bases; bases with no gene match: 4. Only in-frame clones appear in the TCRdb table, and some are missing; sequencing was by immunoSEQ multiplex PCR. Among some 270,000 clones listed, around 88% were seen once. V gene TRBV4-2 combines with J gene TRBJ2-7; 8 bases are shared with TRBD1. The source is a woman older than 75 with COVID-19, enrolled during active disease. Source material: peripheral blood. The CDR3 sequence: CASSPGQGTYEQYF. The CDR3 DNA is TGTGCCAGCAGCCCAGGACAGGGCACCTACGAGCAGTACTTC.